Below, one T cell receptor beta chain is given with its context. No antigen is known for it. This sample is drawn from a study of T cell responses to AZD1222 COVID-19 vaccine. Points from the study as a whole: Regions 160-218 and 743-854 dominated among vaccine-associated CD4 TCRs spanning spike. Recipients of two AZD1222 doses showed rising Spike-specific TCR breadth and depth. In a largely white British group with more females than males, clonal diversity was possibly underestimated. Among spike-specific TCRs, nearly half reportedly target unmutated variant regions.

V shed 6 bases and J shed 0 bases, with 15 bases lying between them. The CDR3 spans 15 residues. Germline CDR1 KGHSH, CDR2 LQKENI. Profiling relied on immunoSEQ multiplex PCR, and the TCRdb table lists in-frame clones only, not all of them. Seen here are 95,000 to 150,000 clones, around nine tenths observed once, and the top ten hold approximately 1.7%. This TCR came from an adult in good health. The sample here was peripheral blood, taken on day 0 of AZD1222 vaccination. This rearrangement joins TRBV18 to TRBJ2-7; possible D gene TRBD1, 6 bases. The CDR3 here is CASSLGQIPSYEQYF. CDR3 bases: TGTGCCAGCTCTCTAGGACAGATCCCCTCCTACGAGCAGTACTTC.